Included here is one T cell receptor beta chain sequence, with context. What it binds is not known. Primers included in the PCR were 60 Vbeta and 13 Jbeta primers. Original methodology: An analysis performed later counted about 80 million unique TCR beta chains (approximately 11 million of them shared). Profiling relied on immunoSEQ multiplex PCR, and the TCRdb table lists in-frame clones only, not all of them. The V and J calls and clone size are taken from that table; D and trimming were inferred from the DNA. Of over 100,000 clones listed, roughly 9.1% are singletons. This sample is part of a study of cytomegalovirus exposure and HLA in healthy donors. General study points: Several of the most significant clusters appeared linked to common viral pathogens, based on a later analysis. The study labeled more than 150 TCR beta chains cytomegalovirus-associated.

CDR3 size: 14 residues. V was clipped by 2 bases and J by 1 base; unmatched bases: 1. The germline CDR1 and CDR2 sequences are MNHEY and SVGAGI. The chain uses TRBV6-5 and TRBJ1-1; 7 positions agree with TRBD1. The sequenced material came from PBMCs. This sequence originates from a man aged 40-49 years in good health and CMV-seropositive. The chain's CDR3 is CASSYGTENTEAFF. DNA of the CDR3: TGTGCCAGCAGTTACGGGACAGAGAACACTGAAGCTTTCTTT.